This TCR beta chain was documented in a study of tumor and adjacent non-tumor tissue in lung cancer. Study details: Samples averaged roughly 4.4 million productive TCRbeta reads each. Whole-study findings and limits: In normal lung, the top 100 clones were significantly more dominant than in tumor.

From germline, CDR1 is DFQATT and CDR2 SNEGSKA (reference sequence). V trimming: 5 bases; J trimming: 10 bases; junction bases outside the gene matches: 19. CDR3 length: 16 residues. RNA was extracted from bulk tissue without any cell sorting. The normal lung tissue was taken more than 3 cm from the tumor edge. Concerning this clonotype: Its antigen is not identified. A much larger clone lies a single base off, so this may be a read error.

A modified ARM-PCR protocol with three rounds of nested PCR amplified TCRbeta. Using its own MiXCR run on the multiplex PCR reads, TCRdb lists one record per CDR3 protein. The table records about 100,000 distinct CDR3 sequences, more than 55% of them present only once. This clonotype originated in a man younger than 40 with non-small cell lung cancer. The sequenced sample consisted of distant non-tumor lung tissue. The rearrangement links TRBV20-1 to TRBJ1-5, with TRBD1 identical over 8 bases. The CDR3 DNA follows: TGCAGTGCTGTCCTCAGGGGGCTAGGAAGCAAACATCCCCAGCATTTT. This encodes CSAVLRGLGSKHPQHF.